The T cell receptor beta chain described here comes from a study of CD8 T cells in Susac syndrome. Broader study findings: It was acknowledged in the study that its TCR sequencing and HLA analysis involved a relatively small number of individuals.

In regard to this clonotype: Antigen unknown.

Trimming took 1 base from V and 9 from J, leaving 16 bases between them. CDR1 and CDR2 (germline): MGHRA, YSYEKL. The CDR3 spans 15 residues. With random hexamers, reverse transcription was performed on 0.5 to 1 ug of RNA. With immunoSEQ multiplex PCR, TCR beta CDR3 was amplified across 54 Vbeta and 13 Jbeta. From the immunoSEQ multiplex PCR reads, TCRdb called clonotypes with MiXCR, one entry per CDR3 protein. The table shows around 180,000 distinct CDR3 sequences, with around 95% occurring only once. Stable or active relapsing-remitting multiple sclerosis, untreated and meeting revised McDonald criteria, defined the controls.

The receptor comes from a human donor with multiple sclerosis. The chain has TRBV4-1 and TRBJ1-3, with unresolved D. The sequencing input was CD4+ T cells from PBMCs. This CDR3 reads CASSQASGYPRTIYF. The CDR3 DNA sequence: TGCGCCAGCAGCCAAGCGTCTGGCTATCCACGCACCATATATTTT.